This T cell receptor beta chain emerged from a study of somatic mutations in cytotoxic T cells in rheumatoid arthritis. Across the study: Flow cytometric sorting isolated some V beta antibody-stained T-cell populations at nearly 100% purity, and among them were V beta1+ cells that underwent TCRB sequencing.

V was cut by 7 bases and J by 1 base, with 17 bases left in between. The CDR3 consists of 15 residues. Germline V gene sequence: CDR1 SGHVS, CDR2 FQNEAQ. This table comes from immunoSEQ multiplex PCR, and its TCRdb copy is limited to in-frame clones, with some not included. This sample has some 17,000 clones, with about four fifths found just once. This TCR was sampled from an adult with rheumatoid arthritis. The chain is built from TRBV7-8 and TRBJ2-7; D may correspond to TRBD1 or TRBD2 (7 bases each). The sequenced sample consisted of CD8+ T cells sorted from blood. CDR3 in amino acids: CASTQGGGSSYEQYF. CDR3 nucleotides: TGTGCCAGCACCCAGGGGGGGGGTTCTTCCTACGAGCAGTACTTC.